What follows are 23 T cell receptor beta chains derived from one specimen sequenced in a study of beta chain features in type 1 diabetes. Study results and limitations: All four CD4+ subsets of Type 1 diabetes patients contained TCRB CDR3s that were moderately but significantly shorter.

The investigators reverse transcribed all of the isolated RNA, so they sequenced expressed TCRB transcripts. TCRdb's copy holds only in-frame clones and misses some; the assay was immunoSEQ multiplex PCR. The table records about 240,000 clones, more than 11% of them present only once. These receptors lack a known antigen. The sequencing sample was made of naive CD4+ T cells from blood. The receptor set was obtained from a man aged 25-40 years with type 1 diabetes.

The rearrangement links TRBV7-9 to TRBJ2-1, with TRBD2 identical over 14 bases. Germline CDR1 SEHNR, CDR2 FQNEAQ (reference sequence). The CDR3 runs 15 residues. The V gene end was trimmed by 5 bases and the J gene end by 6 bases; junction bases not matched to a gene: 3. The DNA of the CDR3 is TGTGCCAGCAGCCTCGGGACTAGCGGGAGCAATGAGCAGTTCTTC. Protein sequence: CASSLGTSGSNEQFF.

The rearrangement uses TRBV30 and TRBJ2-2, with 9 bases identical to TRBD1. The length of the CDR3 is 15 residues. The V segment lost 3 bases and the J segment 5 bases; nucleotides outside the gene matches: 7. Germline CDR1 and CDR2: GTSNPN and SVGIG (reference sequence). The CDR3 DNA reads TGTGCCTGGAGCCTCGGGACAGGGTTTACCGGGGAGCTGTTTTTT. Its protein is CAWSLGTGFTGELFF.

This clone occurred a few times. This CDR3 reads CAWISPTPGTGGYTF. CDR3 in DNA: TGTGCCTGGATCTCCCCCACCCCAGGCACGGGGGGCTACACCTTC. The J gene is TRBJ1-2, the V gene TRBV30; unclear D gene. Germline CDR1 is GTSNPN and CDR2 is SVGIG (reference sequence). The ends were cut back, 4 bases at V and 8 bases at J, with 23 bases in the middle. The CDR3 extends over 15 amino acids.

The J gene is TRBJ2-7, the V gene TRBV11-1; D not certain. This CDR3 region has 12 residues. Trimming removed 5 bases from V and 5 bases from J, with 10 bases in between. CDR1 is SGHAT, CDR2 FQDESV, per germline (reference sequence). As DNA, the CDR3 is TGTGCCAGCAGCCCCGAGTTCCACGAGCAGTACTTC. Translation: CASSPEFHEQYF.

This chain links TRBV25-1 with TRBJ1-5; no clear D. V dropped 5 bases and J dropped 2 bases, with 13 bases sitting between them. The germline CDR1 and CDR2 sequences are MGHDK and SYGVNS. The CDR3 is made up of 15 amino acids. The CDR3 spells CASSPSGQGNQPQHF. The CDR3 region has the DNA TGTGCCAGCAGTCCCTCCGGTCAAGGCAATCAGCCCCAGCATTTT.

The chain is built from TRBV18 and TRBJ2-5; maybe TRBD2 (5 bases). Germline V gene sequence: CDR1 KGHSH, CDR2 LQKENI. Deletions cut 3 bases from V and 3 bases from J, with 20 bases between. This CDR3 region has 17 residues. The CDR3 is CASSPPPWVEDEETQYF. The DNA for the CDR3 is TGTGCCAGCTCACCTCCTCCTTGGGTGGAGGACGAAGAGACCCAGTACTTC.

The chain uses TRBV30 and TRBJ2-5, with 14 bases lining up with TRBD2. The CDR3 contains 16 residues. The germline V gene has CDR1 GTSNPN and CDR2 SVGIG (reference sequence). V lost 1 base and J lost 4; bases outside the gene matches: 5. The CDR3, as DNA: TGTGCCTGGAGTGCAGGGACTAGCGGGAGCAGAGAGACCCAGTACTTC. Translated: CAWSAGTSGSRETQYF.

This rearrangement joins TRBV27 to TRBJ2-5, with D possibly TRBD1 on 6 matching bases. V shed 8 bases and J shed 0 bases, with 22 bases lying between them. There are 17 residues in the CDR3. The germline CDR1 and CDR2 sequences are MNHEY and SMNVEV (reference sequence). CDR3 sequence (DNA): TGTGCCAGCCACCGGAAAGGCAGGGGCCGGTACCAAGAGACCCAGTACTTC. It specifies CASHRKGRGRYQETQYF.

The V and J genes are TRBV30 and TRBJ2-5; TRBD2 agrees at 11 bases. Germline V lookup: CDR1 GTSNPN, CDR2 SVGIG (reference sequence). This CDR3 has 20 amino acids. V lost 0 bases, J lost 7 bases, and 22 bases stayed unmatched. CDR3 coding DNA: TGTGCCTGGAGTGTACCCCCCGGGAGGCTAGCGGGGGGCAATGGCGGGACCCAGTACTTC. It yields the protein CAWSVPPGRLAGGNGGTQYF.

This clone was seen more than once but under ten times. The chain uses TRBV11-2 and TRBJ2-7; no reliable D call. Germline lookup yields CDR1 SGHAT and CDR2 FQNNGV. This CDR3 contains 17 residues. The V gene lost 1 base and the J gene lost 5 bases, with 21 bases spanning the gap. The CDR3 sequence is CASSLVFKKPLAHEQYF. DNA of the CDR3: TGTGCCAGCAGCTTAGTATTCAAGAAACCCCTGGCCCACGAGCAGTACTTC. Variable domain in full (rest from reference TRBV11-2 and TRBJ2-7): EAGVAQSPRYKIIEKRQSVAFWCNPISGHATLYWYQQILGQGPKLLIQFQNNGVVDDSQLPKDRFSAERLKGVDSTLKIQPAKLEDSAVYLCASSLVFKKPLAHEQYFGPGTRLTVT.

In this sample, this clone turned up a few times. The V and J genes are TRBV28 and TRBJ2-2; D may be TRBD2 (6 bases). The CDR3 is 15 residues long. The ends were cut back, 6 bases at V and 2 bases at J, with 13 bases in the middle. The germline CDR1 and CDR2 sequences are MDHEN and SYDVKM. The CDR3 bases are TGTGCCAGCAGCTCGCCGGGACTTAACACCGGGGAGCTGTTTTTT. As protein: CASSSPGLNTGELFF.

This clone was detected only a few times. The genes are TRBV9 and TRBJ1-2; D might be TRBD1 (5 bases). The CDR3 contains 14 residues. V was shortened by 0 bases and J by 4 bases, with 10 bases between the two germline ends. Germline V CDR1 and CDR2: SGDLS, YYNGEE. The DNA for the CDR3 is TGTGCCAGCAGCGTAGAGGGGTCTTCCTATGGCTACACCTTC. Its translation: CASSVEGSSYGYTF.

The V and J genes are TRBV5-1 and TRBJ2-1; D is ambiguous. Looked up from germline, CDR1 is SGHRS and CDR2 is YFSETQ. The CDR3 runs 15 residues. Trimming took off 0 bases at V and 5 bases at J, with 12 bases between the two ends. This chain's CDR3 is CASSLDGIRNNEQFF. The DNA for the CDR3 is TGCGCCAGCAGCTTGGATGGTATTAGAAACAATGAGCAGTTCTTC.

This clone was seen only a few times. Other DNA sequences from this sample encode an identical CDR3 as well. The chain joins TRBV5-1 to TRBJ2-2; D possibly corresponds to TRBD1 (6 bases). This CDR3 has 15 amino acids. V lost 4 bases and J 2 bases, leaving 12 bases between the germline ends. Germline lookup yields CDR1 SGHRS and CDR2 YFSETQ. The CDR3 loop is CASSPGQTNTGELFF. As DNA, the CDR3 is TGCGCCAGCAGCCCTGGACAGACAAACACCGGGGAGCTGTTTTTT. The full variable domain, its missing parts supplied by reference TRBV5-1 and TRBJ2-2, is KAGVTQTPRYLIKTRGQQVTLSCSPISGHRSVSWYQQTPGQGLQFLFEYFSETQRNKGNFPGRFSGRQFSNSRSEMNVSTLELGDSALYLCASSPGQTNTGELFFGEGSRLTVL.

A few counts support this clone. This CDR3 is CASSLGQGKNTEAFF. The CDR3, as DNA: TGTGCCAGCAGCCTCGGACAGGGGAAGAACACTGAAGCTTTCTTT. The rearrangement joins TRBV4-2 to TRBJ1-1; 9 positions agree with TRBD1. Germline V gene lookup returns CDR1 LGHNA and CDR2 YNFKEQ. CDR3 length: 15 amino acids. Trimming took 4 bases from V and 1 from J; bases not matched to a gene: 4.

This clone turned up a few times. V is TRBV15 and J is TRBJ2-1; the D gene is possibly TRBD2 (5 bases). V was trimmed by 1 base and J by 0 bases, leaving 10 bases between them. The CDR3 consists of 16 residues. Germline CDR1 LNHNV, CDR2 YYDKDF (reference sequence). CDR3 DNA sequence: TGTGCCACCAGCAGAGCTATAACTAGCTCCTACAATGAGCAGTTCTTC. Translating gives CATSRAITSSYNEQFF.

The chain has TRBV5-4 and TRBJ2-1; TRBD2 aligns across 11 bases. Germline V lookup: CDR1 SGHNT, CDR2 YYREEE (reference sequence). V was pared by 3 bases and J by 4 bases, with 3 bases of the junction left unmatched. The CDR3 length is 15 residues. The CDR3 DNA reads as TGTGCCAGCAGCTGGGCTAGCGGGGGGTACAATGAGCAGTTCTTC. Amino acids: CASSWASGGYNEQFF.

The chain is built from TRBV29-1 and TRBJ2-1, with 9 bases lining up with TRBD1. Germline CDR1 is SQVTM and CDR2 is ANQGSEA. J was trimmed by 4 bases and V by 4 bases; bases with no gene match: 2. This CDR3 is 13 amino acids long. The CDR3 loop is CSVATGGYNEQFF. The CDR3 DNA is TGCAGCGTTGCGACAGGGGGATACAATGAGCAGTTCTTC.

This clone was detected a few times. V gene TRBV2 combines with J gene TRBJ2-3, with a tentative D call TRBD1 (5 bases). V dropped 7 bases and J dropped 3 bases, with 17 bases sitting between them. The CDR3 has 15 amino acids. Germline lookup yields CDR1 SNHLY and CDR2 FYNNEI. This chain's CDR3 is CASIRYGAGTDTQYF. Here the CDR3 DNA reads TGTGCCAGCATCCGATATGGGGCAGGGACAGATACGCAGTATTTT.

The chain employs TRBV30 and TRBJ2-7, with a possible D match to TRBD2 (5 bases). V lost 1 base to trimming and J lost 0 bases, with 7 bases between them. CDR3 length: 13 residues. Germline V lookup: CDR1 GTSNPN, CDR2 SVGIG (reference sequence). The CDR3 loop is CAWSGAGSYEQYF. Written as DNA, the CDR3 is TGTGCCTGGAGTGGGGCGGGCTCCTACGAGCAGTACTTC.

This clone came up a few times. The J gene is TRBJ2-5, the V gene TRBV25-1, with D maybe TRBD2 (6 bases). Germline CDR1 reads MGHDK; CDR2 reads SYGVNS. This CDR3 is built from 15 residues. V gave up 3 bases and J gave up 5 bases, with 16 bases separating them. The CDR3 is CASSEFLGGRETQYF. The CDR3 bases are TGTGCCAGCAGTGAGTTTCTCGGGGGAAGGGAGACCCAGTACTTC.

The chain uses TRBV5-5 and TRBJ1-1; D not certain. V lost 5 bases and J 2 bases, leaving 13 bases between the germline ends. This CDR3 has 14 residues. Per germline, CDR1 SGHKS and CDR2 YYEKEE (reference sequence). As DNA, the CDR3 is TGTGCCAGCAGGTTAAGTCGGAGCAACACTGAAGCTTTCTTT. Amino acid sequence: CASRLSRSNTEAFF.

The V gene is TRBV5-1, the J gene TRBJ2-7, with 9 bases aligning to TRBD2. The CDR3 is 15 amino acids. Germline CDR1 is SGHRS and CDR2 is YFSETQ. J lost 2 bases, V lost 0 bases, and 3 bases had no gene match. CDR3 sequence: CASSLVREGPYEQYF. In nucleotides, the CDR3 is TGCGCCAGCAGCTTGGTGCGGGAGGGCCCCTACGAGCAGTACTTC.